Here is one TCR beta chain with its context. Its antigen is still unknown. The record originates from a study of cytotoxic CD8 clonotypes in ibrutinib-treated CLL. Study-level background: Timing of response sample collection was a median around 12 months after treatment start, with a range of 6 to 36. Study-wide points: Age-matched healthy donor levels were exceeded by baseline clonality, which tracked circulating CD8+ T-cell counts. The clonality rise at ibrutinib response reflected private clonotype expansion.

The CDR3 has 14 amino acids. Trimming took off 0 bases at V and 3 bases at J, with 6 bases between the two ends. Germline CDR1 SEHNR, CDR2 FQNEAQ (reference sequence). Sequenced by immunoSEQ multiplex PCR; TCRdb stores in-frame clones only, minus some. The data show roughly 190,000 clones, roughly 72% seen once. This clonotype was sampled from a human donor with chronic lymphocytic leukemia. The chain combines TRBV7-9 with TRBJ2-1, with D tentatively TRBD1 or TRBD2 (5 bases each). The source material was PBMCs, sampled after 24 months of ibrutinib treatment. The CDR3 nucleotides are TGTGCCAGCAGCTTAGCTGGGGGCTACAATGAGCAGTTCTTC. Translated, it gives CASSLAGGYNEQFF.